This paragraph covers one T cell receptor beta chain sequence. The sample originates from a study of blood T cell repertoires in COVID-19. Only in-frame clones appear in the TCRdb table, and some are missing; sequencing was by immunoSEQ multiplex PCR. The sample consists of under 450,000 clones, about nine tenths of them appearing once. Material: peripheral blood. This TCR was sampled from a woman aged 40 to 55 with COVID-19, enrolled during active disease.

CDR3 protein: CASSPDRGSYEQYF. CDR3 DNA sequence: TGCGCCAGCAGCCCTGACAGGGGATCTTACGAGCAGTACTTC. The J gene is TRBJ2-7, the V gene TRBV4-1; 8 nucleotides align to TRBD1. V was pared by 4 bases and J by 4 bases, with 6 bases of the junction left unmatched. Germline-derived CDR1 and CDR2 are MGHRA and YSYEKL. This CDR3 has 14 amino acids.